The 26 T cell receptor beta chains below come from one sample, sequenced in a study of technical replicates of blood from several donors. Produced via immunoSEQ multiplex PCR; TCRdb's table is partial and in-frame only. The sample carries 91,000 or so clones, roughly 96% recorded once. Material: T cells isolated from PBMCs. These receptor sequences come from a human donor in good health.

The rearrangement links TRBV18 to TRBJ1-1, with TRBD1 matching over 8 bases. Germline CDR1 and CDR2: KGHSH and LQKENI. V lost 2 bases, J lost 4 bases, and 9 bases stayed unmatched. The CDR3 spans 16 residues. CDR3 residues: CASSPRDPGGGTEAFF. In DNA, the CDR3 is TGTGCCAGCTCACCAAGGGATCCAGGGGGCGGCACTGAAGCTTTCTTT.

This chain uses TRBV5-4 with TRBJ1-2; no reliable D call. Deletions cut 2 bases from V and 7 bases from J, with 27 bases between. The CDR3 has 18 residues. Germline values: CDR1 SGHNT, CDR2 YYREEE (reference sequence). The CDR3 loop is CASSLSTGPIQGTSGYTF. CDR3 coding DNA: TGTGCCAGCAGCTTATCGACGGGCCCTATCCAAGGTACTAGTGGCTACACCTTC.

The gene calls are TRBV4-1 and TRBJ2-7, with 11 nucleotides matching TRBD1. Germline values: CDR1 MGHRA, CDR2 YSYEKL. The length of the CDR3 is 14 residues. J gave up 5 bases and V 3 bases, and 3 bases lay outside the gene matches. The CDR3 here is CASSQDRGLDEQYF. For the CDR3, the DNA is TGCGCCAGCAGCCAGGACAGGGGGCTGGACGAGCAGTACTTC.

The chain links TRBV19 to TRBJ1-5; 9 nucleotides align to TRBD1. The V gene end was trimmed by 7 bases and the J gene end by 3 bases; junction bases not matched to a gene: 13. Germline assignment: CDR1 LNHDA and CDR2 SQIVND (reference sequence). This CDR3 spans 17 amino acids. The CDR3 spells CASTTHRTGGVNQPQHF. The CDR3 bases are TGTGCCAGTACCACTCATCGAACAGGGGGCGTCAATCAGCCCCAGCATTTT.

The chain uses TRBV4-1 and TRBJ2-7; 11 bases agree with TRBD2. The V gene's germline CDR1 is MGHRA and CDR2 YSYEKL. This CDR3 region has 17 residues. Trimming removed 8 bases from V and 6 bases from J; junction bases left unmatched: 18. The chain's CDR3 is CASRPLFLAGGPTEQYF. CDR3 nucleotide sequence: TGCGCCAGCCGACCTTTATTTTTAGCGGGGGGGCCTACCGAGCAGTACTTC.

Of note for this clone: One end of the junction varies from germline; a read error may be responsible. In DNA form, the CDR3 reads TGTGCCAGCAGATCCGGACTAGCGGGTACTAAGTCCTCCCACGAGCAGTACTTC. This codes for CASRSGLAGTKSSHEQYF. The chain is built from TRBV7-9 and TRBJ2-7, with TRBD2 matching over 11 bases. The CDR3 spans 18 residues. Germline CDR1 reads SEHNR; CDR2 reads FQNEAQ (reference sequence). Variable domain in full (rest from reference TRBV7-9 and TRBJ2-7): DTGVSQNPRHKITKRGQNVTFRCDPISEHNRLYWYRQTLGQGPEFLTYFQNEAQLEKSRLLSDRFSAERPKGSFSTLEIQRTEQGDSAMYLCASRSGLAGTKSSHEQYFGPGTRLTVT.

The rearrangement uses TRBV19 and TRBJ2-7; TRBD1 matches 7 bases. J was trimmed by 2 bases and V by 3 bases; bases with no gene match: 1. CDR3 length: 13 residues. CDR1 and CDR2 from the germline V gene are LNHDA and SQIVND (reference sequence). The CDR3 bases are TGTGCCAGTAGTATTCAGGGGGCCTACGAGCAGTACTTC. Translating it yields CASSIQGAYEQYF.

This clone was seen once. The chain links TRBV2 to TRBJ2-1, with D perhaps TRBD2 (5 bases). The CDR3 extends over 15 amino acids. From germline, CDR1 is SNHLY and CDR2 FYNNEI. V was trimmed by 0 bases and J by 9 bases, leaving 15 bases between them. The CDR3 sequence is CASSEALHRGLEQFF. The CDR3 bases are TGTGCCAGCAGTGAAGCCCTACACCGGGGTCTTGAGCAGTTCTTC.

V usage is TRBV5-1 and J usage is TRBJ1-3; D is unresolved. This CDR3 comprises 14 residues. The germline V gene has CDR1 SGHRS and CDR2 YFSETQ. V lost 0 bases and J 0 bases, leaving 4 bases between the germline ends. DNA of the CDR3: TGCGCCAGCAGCTTGGACTCCTCTGGAAACACCATATATTTT. It is translated as CASSLDSSGNTIYF. The full variable domain, in which reference TRBV5-1 and TRBJ1-3 provide the parts outside the CDR3, is KAGVTQTPRYLIKTRGQQVTLSCSPISGHRSVSWYQQTPGQGLQFLFEYFSETQRNKGNFPGRFSGRQFSNSRSEMNVSTLELGDSALYLCASSLDSSGNTIYFGEGSWLTVV.

V is TRBV5-1 and J is TRBJ2-7; 7 bases align to TRBD1. Germline CDR1 SGHRS, CDR2 YFSETQ. This CDR3 spans 15 amino acids. V shed 7 bases, J shed 1 base, and the junction held 11 bases outside the gene matches. CDR3 sequence: CASYTGDRVSYEQYF. CDR3 nucleotide sequence: TGCGCCAGCTATACTGGCGACAGGGTATCCTACGAGCAGTACTTC. Full variable domain (remainder filled in from reference TRBV5-1 and TRBJ2-7): KAGVTQTPRYLIKTRGQQVTLSCSPISGHRSVSWYQQTPGQGLQFLFEYFSETQRNKGNFPGRFSGRQFSNSRSEMNVSTLELGDSALYLCASYTGDRVSYEQYFGPGTRLTVT.

The rearrangement links TRBV10-2 to TRBJ2-1; possible D gene TRBD2, 6 bases. V lost 5 bases and J 0 bases, leaving 17 bases between the germline ends. CDR1 and CDR2 from the germline V gene are WSHSY and SAAADI. This CDR3 has 17 residues. The CDR3 protein is CASSPARGKRSYNEQFF. In nucleotides, the CDR3 is TGCGCCAGCAGTCCGGCCCGCGGGAAACGCTCCTACAATGAGCAGTTCTTC.

V and J are TRBV11-2 and TRBJ2-7, with 8 nucleotides matching TRBD2. Germline lookup yields CDR1 SGHAT and CDR2 FQNNGV. This CDR3 spans 15 amino acids. With V trimmed by 5 bases and J by 3 bases, 9 bases remained unmatched. The CDR3 sequence is CASSDYSGKSYEQYF. The CDR3 coding sequence is TGTGCCAGCAGCGACTATAGCGGGAAGAGCTACGAGCAGTACTTC.

The genes are TRBV2 and TRBJ1-1, with D perhaps matching TRBD1 (5 bases). V was trimmed by 6 bases and J by 7 bases, leaving 15 bases between them. This CDR3 comprises 13 residues. Germline lookup yields CDR1 SNHLY and CDR2 FYNNEI. DNA of the CDR3: TGTGCCAGCAGCTCCTGGAGGGGTTTTGAAGCTTTCTTT. It is translated as CASSSWRGFEAFF.

The chain uses TRBV5-1 and TRBJ1-1, with TRBD1 as a possible D gene (5 bases). The CDR3 runs to 17 residues. Trimming removed 0 bases at V and 4 bases at J, with 19 bases between. Germline-derived CDR1 and CDR2 are SGHRS and YFSETQ. The DNA of the CDR3 is TGCGCCAGCAGCTTGGGGAGGGGCGTCAGAGAGGGCACTGAAGCTTTCTTT. As protein: CASSLGRGVREGTEAFF.

The chain recombines TRBV27 with TRBJ2-1; 8 bases match TRBD1. The germline V gene encodes CDR1 MNHEY and CDR2 SMNVEV (reference sequence). The trim removed 7 bases at V and 10 bases at J, leaving 6 bases unmatched. This CDR3 is 12 amino acids long. CDR3 sequence reads: CASTTGGHEQFF. The CDR3, as DNA: TGTGCCAGCACTACAGGGGGGCACGAGCAGTTCTTC.

This clone was picked up a small number of times. The J gene is TRBJ2-2, the V gene TRBV6-5; D gene uncertain. V gave up 6 bases and J gave up 3 bases, with 8 bases separating them. The CDR3 contains 13 residues. Germline CDR1 reads MNHEY; CDR2 reads SVGAGI. CDR3 nucleotide sequence: TGTGCCAGCAGGGAACAGTACACCGGGGAGCTGTTTTTT. This translates into CASREQYTGELFF.

This clone was observed a single time. The gene calls are TRBV6-5 and TRBJ1-2; 10 bases agree with TRBD1. V shed 5 bases, J shed 4 bases, and the junction held 4 bases outside the gene matches. Germline CDR1 and CDR2: MNHEY and SVGAGI. This CDR3 is 14 amino acids long. The CDR3 region is CASSKRQGAYGYTF. As DNA, the CDR3 is TGTGCCAGCAGTAAGCGACAGGGGGCCTATGGCTACACCTTC.

This clone has only one observation. V is TRBV27 and J is TRBJ1-2; D call uncertain. The ends were cut back, 4 bases at V and 2 bases at J, with 8 bases in the middle. From germline, CDR1 is MNHEY and CDR2 SMNVEV (reference sequence). The CDR3 has 13 amino acids. Here the CDR3 reads CASSSDWNYGYTF. CDR3 bases: TGTGCCAGCAGTTCAGACTGGAACTATGGCTACACCTTC.

This chain joins TRBV25-1 and TRBJ2-3; D is possibly TRBD2 (6 bases). Trimming stripped 2 bases from V and 4 bases from J, with 13 bases between. Germline lookup yields CDR1 MGHDK and CDR2 SYGVNS. The CDR3 sequence is 15 residues long. CDR3 in amino acids: CASSEPGLRADTQYF. CDR3 sequence (DNA): TGTGCCAGCAGTGAACCGGGACTCCGAGCAGATACGCAGTATTTT. Looking up the rest from reference TRBV25-1 and TRBJ2-3 gives the full variable domain: EADIYQTPRYLVIGTGKKITLECSQTMGHDKMYWYQQDPGMELHLIHYSYGVNSTEKGDLSSESTVSRIRTEHFPLTLESARPSHTSQYLCASSEPGLRADTQYFGPGTRLTVL.

The rearrangement uses TRBV19 and TRBJ1-5; TRBD1 agrees at 7 bases. CDR3 size: 19 residues. Trimming took 4 bases from V and 2 from J; bases not matched to a gene: 17. Germline CDR1 and CDR2: LNHDA and SQIVND (reference sequence). CDR3 protein: CASSSRTGSVVFGNQPQHF. In DNA form, the CDR3 reads TGTGCCAGTAGTAGTCGGACAGGATCTGTTGTGTTTGGCAATCAGCCCCAGCATTTT.

The chain is built from TRBV30 and TRBJ1-5, with TRBD1 matching over 8 bases. CDR1 and CDR2 from the germline V gene are GTSNPN and SVGIG (reference sequence). The CDR3 contains 14 residues. J was trimmed by 6 bases and V by 0 bases; bases with no gene match: 4. CDR3 sequence reads: CAWSVQGAIQPQHF. Here the CDR3 DNA reads TGTGCCTGGAGTGTCCAGGGGGCGATTCAGCCCCAGCATTTT.

This clone was seen a single time. The chain combines TRBV4-2 with TRBJ2-7, with 9 bases matching TRBD1. Germline-derived CDR1 and CDR2 are LGHNA and YNFKEQ. The V segment lost 1 base and the J segment 3 bases; nucleotides outside the gene matches: 7. The CDR3 extends over 16 amino acids. The CDR3, as DNA: TGTGCCAGCAGCCAAGCTCCCGGGACAGGGATCTACGAGCAGTACTTC. Its protein product is CASSQAPGTGIYEQYF.

The chain has TRBV7-6 and TRBJ1-1; D unclear. The CDR3 totals 13 residues. The germline V and J ends were trimmed by 0 bases and 6 bases, with 8 bases remaining between them. Germline V lookup: CDR1 SGHVS, CDR2 FNYEAQ. The CDR3 loop is CASSLALFSEAFF. The CDR3 DNA reads TGTGCCAGCAGCTTAGCCCTTTTCTCTGAAGCTTTCTTT.

The V gene is TRBV4-2, the J gene TRBJ2-3, with TRBD2 matching 9 bases. CDR3 length: 15 residues. Trimming removed 1 base from V and 1 base from J; junction bases left unmatched: 0. Germline values: CDR1 LGHNA, CDR2 YNFKEQ. CDR3 amino acids: CASSQGLAGTDTQYF. CDR3 DNA sequence: TGTGCCAGCAGCCAAGGACTAGCGGGCACAGATACGCAGTATTTT.

This clone was seen once. The chain couples TRBV5-1 to TRBJ2-7; 8 bases are a match to TRBD2. This CDR3 is built from 15 residues. From germline, CDR1 is SGHRS and CDR2 YFSETQ. Trimming removed 0 bases from V and 4 bases from J; junction bases left unmatched: 6. The CDR3: CASSLGTGGSYEQYF. The CDR3 DNA reads as TGCGCCAGCAGCTTGGGTACGGGAGGGTCGTACGAGCAGTACTTC.

The V call is TRBV7-7, the J call TRBJ2-1; 8 bases are shared with TRBD1. The germline CDR1 and CDR2 sequences are SSHAT and FNYEAQ (reference sequence). Trimming at V came to 5 bases and at J to 0 bases, leaving 3 bases not matched to a gene. The CDR3 spans 15 residues. The CDR3 region is CASSRGQGSYNEQFF. CDR3 nucleotides: TGTGCCAGCAGCCGAGGACAGGGCTCCTACAATGAGCAGTTCTTC.